This T cell receptor (beta chain) was documented in a study of Ad26.COV2.S vaccination and SARS-CoV-2 variants. The CDR3 spans 13 residues. Germline CDR1 MNHEY, CDR2 SVGEGT. The ends lost 6 bases at V and 6 bases at J; junction bases unmatched: 6. Treatment of the sample: roughly 19 received Ad26.COV2.S at low or high dose, single or two shots; several received placebo; per-sample allocation not given. After the first vaccine or placebo injection, samples were drawn on day 63. The donor's status was that of an adult aged 18-55 years in Boston. Sequencing used immunoSEQ multiplex PCR; TCRdb keeps in-frame clones, though not all of them. The sample lists some 290,000 clones; 86% were seen once.

This chain links TRBV6-2 or TRBV6-3 with TRBJ1-2, with TRBD1 identical over 8 bases. This clonotype was obtained from a person aged 18-60 years who received the Ad26.COV2.S COVID-19 vaccine or a placebo. This specimen was peripheral blood, taken in a trial of Ad26.COV2.S vaccine versus placebo. The DNA for the CDR3 is TGTGCCAGCAGCCGACAGGGGACGGATGGCTACACCTTC. It encodes CASSRQGTDGYTF.